The present entry profiles one T cell receptor beta chain with its context. Its cognate antigen is unknown. CD8+ and CD4+ T cells circulating in blood were sequenced for TCR beta. TEMRA cells were FACS-enriched, while CD8+ and CD4+ T cells were negatively isolated. The data were obtained in a study of CD8 T cells in Susac syndrome. Findings and limits, study-wide: Susac syndrome CD8+ repertoires were clonally expanded, most strongly in CD8+ TEMRA cells.

Germline CDR1 SGHDN, CDR2 FVKESK. Trimming cost V 7 bases and J 11 bases, with 17 bases left between them. There are 12 residues in the CDR3. The RNA input was roughly 0.45 to 1 ug, and it was reverse transcribed with random hexamers. A single record per CDR3 protein comes from TCRdb applying MiXCR to the immunoSEQ multiplex PCR reads. The table lists 100,000 to 150,000 distinct CDR3 sequences, around 94% of them singletons. This rearrangement joins TRBV14 to TRBJ1-1, with a tentative D call TRBD1 (5 bases). The source material was CD8+ T cells from PBMCs. This clonotype originated in a human donor with Susac syndrome. The CDR3 protein is CASTRDQWQAFF. The CDR3 DNA reads TGTGCCAGCACCCGGGACCAGTGGCAGGCTTTCTTT.